This entry lists 20 T cell receptor beta chains sequenced from one sample in a study of cytomegalovirus exposure and HLA in healthy donors. PCR was performed using 60 Vbeta and 13 Jbeta primers. Some clones are missing from TCRdb's copy, which holds only in-frame ones; the method was immunoSEQ multiplex PCR. The sample lists about 170,000 clones, just over 75% seen once, with roughly 2.1% in the top ten. The sample comprised PBMCs. These receptors originate from a woman in her 30s in good health and CMV-seropositive.

The chain links TRBV10-3 to TRBJ1-1; D is perhaps TRBD1 (5 bases). Germline V CDR1 and CDR2: ENHRY, SYGVKD. CDR3 length: 14 amino acids. With 4 bases removed from V and 5 bases from J, the gap between germline ends came to 14 bases. The DNA of the CDR3 is TGTGCCATCAGTGGTACCTCCACAGGTACTGAAGCTTTCTTT. It translates to CAISGTSTGTEAFF.

The V and J genes are TRBV19 and TRBJ1-1; a possible D gene is TRBD1 (5 bases). Germline V gene lookup returns CDR1 LNHDA and CDR2 SQIVND (reference sequence). This CDR3 region has 14 residues. V shed 6 bases and J shed 0 bases, with 11 bases lying between them. The DNA for the CDR3 is TGTGCCAGTAGCCCGGGACTGCTGAACACTGAAGCTTTCTTT. As protein: CASSPGLLNTEAFF.

This rearrangement joins TRBV25-1 to TRBJ2-5; D perhaps matches TRBD1 (6 bases). With 0 bases removed from V and 1 base from J, the gap between germline ends came to 15 bases. The CDR3 loop spans 17 amino acids. Germline lookup yields CDR1 MGHDK and CDR2 SYGVNS. CDR3 sequence: CASSEYWRTDTQETQYF. The CDR3 DNA sequence: TGTGCCAGCAGTGAATATTGGAGGACAGATACCCAAGAGACCCAGTACTTC.

The J gene is TRBJ1-4, the V gene TRBV30; D perhaps matches TRBD1 (6 bases). V lost 6 bases to trimming and J lost 6 bases, with 17 bases between them. The CDR3 runs to 14 residues. In germline, CDR1 is GTSNPN, CDR2 SVGIG (reference sequence). CDR3 DNA: TGTGCCTGCCAAAAAACAGGGACCCATGAAAAACTGTTTTTT. As protein: CACQKTGTHEKLFF.

This chain uses TRBV6-5 with TRBJ2-1; D possibly corresponds to TRBD1 (6 bases). Germline V lookup: CDR1 MNHEY, CDR2 SVGAGI. The V gene lost 2 bases and the J gene lost 3 bases, with 8 bases spanning the gap. This CDR3 is 14 amino acids long. The CDR3 is CASSYKGDYNEQFF. The CDR3 nucleotides read TGTGCCAGCAGTTACAAGGGGGACTACAATGAGCAGTTCTTC.

The rearrangement joins TRBV27 to TRBJ1-6, with D hard to call. CDR3 length: 14 residues. The V gene's germline CDR1 is MNHEY and CDR2 SMNVEV (reference sequence). Trimming cost V 3 bases and J 7 bases, with 10 bases left between them. CDR3 in DNA: TGTGCCAGCAGTTTGTTTAGAGGGAATTCACCCCTCCACTTT. Amino acid sequence: CASSLFRGNSPLHF.

The chain recombines TRBV30 with TRBJ1-6; D not certain. Trimming removed 4 bases at V and 7 bases at J, with 11 bases between. Germline lookup yields CDR1 GTSNPN and CDR2 SVGIG (reference sequence). This CDR3 has 13 amino acids. CDR3 nucleotides: TGTGCCTGGACAGGCAGCCTCAATTCACCCCTCCACTTT. This sequence encodes CAWTGSLNSPLHF.

The genes are TRBV4-3 and TRBJ2-3, with 7 bases fitting TRBD2. The length of the CDR3 is 16 residues. V lost 0 bases to trimming and J lost 1 base; unmatched junction nucleotides: 4. The germline V gene has CDR1 LGHNA and CDR2 YSLEER. Written as DNA, the CDR3 is TGCGCCAGCAGCCAAGATACTGCGGGAGGCACAGATACGCAGTATTTT. Translating it yields CASSQDTAGGTDTQYF.

The V gene is TRBV28, the J gene TRBJ1-2; 8 nucleotides match TRBD1. The CDR3 totals 11 residues. In germline, CDR1 is MDHEN, CDR2 SYDVKM. The CDR3 sequence: CASNQDRAYTF. The CDR3 nucleotides are TGTGCGTCGAATCAGGACAGGGCTTACACCTTC.

This clone was observed a handful of times. The chain couples TRBV11-2 to TRBJ2-1, with D perhaps TRBD2 (6 bases). Trimming took 5 bases from V and 3 from J, leaving 17 bases between them. The CDR3 is 16 amino acids. The germline V gene has CDR1 SGHAT and CDR2 FQNNGV. CDR3 sequence: CASSPVRGPRYNEQFF. CDR3 DNA: TGTGCCAGCAGCCCCGTGCGGGGTCCCCGCTACAATGAGCAGTTCTTC. The full variable domain, completed using reference TRBV11-2 and TRBJ2-1, is EAGVAQSPRYKIIEKRQSVAFWCNPISGHATLYWYQQILGQGPKLLIQFQNNGVVDDSQLPKDRFSAERLKGVDSTLKIQPAKLEDSAVYLCASSPVRGPRYNEQFFGPGTRLTVL.

The J gene is TRBJ2-3, the V gene TRBV7-2, with 9 nucleotides matching TRBD2. V shed 5 bases, J shed 1 base, and the junction held 4 bases outside the gene matches. The CDR3 has 15 residues. Germline assignment: CDR1 SGHTA and CDR2 FQGNSA. The CDR3 protein is CASSQTSGGTDTQYF. The CDR3 DNA is TGTGCCAGCAGCCAGACTAGCGGAGGCACAGATACGCAGTATTTT.

The J gene is TRBJ2-3, the V gene TRBV11-2; TRBD1 matches at 7 bases. The CDR3 is 17 amino acids. V dropped 5 bases and J dropped 0; count of bases not matched to a gene: 11. The germline V gene encodes CDR1 SGHAT and CDR2 FQNNGV. CDR3 DNA: TGTGCCAGCAGCCCTAACAGGGGCGGGTATAGCACAGATACGCAGTATTTT. As protein: CASSPNRGGYSTDTQYF.

This CDR3 reads CASSRQGNVYNEQFF. The CDR3 DNA reads TGTGCCAGTAGTCGACAGGGGAACGTCTACAATGAGCAGTTCTTC. The rearrangement joins TRBV19 to TRBJ2-1; 8 nucleotides line up with TRBD1. V was clipped by 5 bases and J by 3 bases; unmatched bases: 6. The germline CDR1 and CDR2 sequences are LNHDA and SQIVND (reference sequence). The CDR3 consists of 15 residues.

The chain uses TRBV6-5 and TRBJ2-4; D might be TRBD1 (6 bases). Trimming pared 5 bases from V and 15 bases from J, leaving 14 bases between. This CDR3 spans 11 amino acids. Germline CDR1 and CDR2: MNHEY and SVGAGI. CDR3 coding DNA: TGTGCCAGCAGTCAGGGGACCCGGGTGTACTTC. Protein sequence: CASSQGTRVYF.

The chain carries TRBV7-9 and TRBJ2-3, with 7 nucleotides matching TRBD2. The CDR3 spans 17 residues. V lost 5 bases and J lost 4; bases outside the gene matches: 15. Germline assignment: CDR1 SEHNR and CDR2 FQNEAQ (reference sequence). Here the CDR3 DNA reads TGTGCCAGCAGCAAGTGGGGGAGGGCGGTTGCGGCAGATACGCAGTATTTT. Translated: CASSKWGRAVAADTQYF.

In this sample, this clone turned up a few times. This chain uses TRBV4-1 with TRBJ1-1; D not resolved. Germline CDR1 reads MGHRA; CDR2 reads YSYEKL. CDR3 size: 13 residues. V gave up 2 bases and J gave up 0 bases, with 4 bases separating them. The CDR3: CASSQHMNTEAFF. The CDR3 DNA follows: TGCGCCAGCAGCCAACACATGAACACTGAAGCTTTCTTT.

This rearrangement joins TRBV7-9 to TRBJ1-1; 7 bases agree with TRBD1. This CDR3 has 17 residues. Germline values: CDR1 SEHNR, CDR2 FQNEAQ (reference sequence). V was pared by 8 bases and J by 1 base, with 16 bases of the junction left unmatched. CDR3 DNA sequence: TGTGCCAGCGTGCCAGTCCCGGGACAGCCGACGAACACTGAAGCTTTCTTT. Amino acids: CASVPVPGQPTNTEAFF. The full variable domain, its missing parts supplied by reference TRBV7-9 and TRBJ1-1, is DTGVSQNPRHKITKRGQNVTFRCDPISEHNRLYWYRQTLGQGPEFLTYFQNEAQLEKSRLLSDRFSAERPKGSFSTLEIQRTEQGDSAMYLCASVPVPGQPTNTEAFFGQGTRLTVV.

This chain connects TRBV9 to TRBJ2-3; D might be TRBD1 (5 bases). Trimming cost V 3 bases and J 0 bases, with 11 bases left between them. Germline V CDR1 and CDR2: SGDLS, YYNGEE. The CDR3 spans 15 residues. CDR3 sequence reads: CASSAQGYSTDTQYF. DNA of the CDR3: TGTGCCAGCAGCGCCCAGGGTTATAGCACAGATACGCAGTATTTT. The variable domain in full, with the rest retrieved from reference TRBV9 and TRBJ2-3, is DSGVTQTPKHLITATGQRVTLRCSPRSGDLSVYWYQQSLDQGLQFLIQYYNGEERAKGNILERFSAQQFPDLHSELNLSSLELGDSALYFCASSAQGYSTDTQYFGPGTRLTVL.

The rearrangement uses TRBV15 and TRBJ1-1; 7 bases fit TRBD1. The CDR3 is 14 amino acids. The ends lost 4 bases at V and 8 bases at J; junction bases unmatched: 10. Germline V gene data show CDR1 as LNHNV and CDR2 as YYDKDF (reference sequence). CDR3 DNA sequence: TGTGCCACCAGCAAAGGGGGCGGTCGTCGGGAAGCTTTCTTT. Amino acid sequence: CATSKGGGRREAFF.

This clone occurred once. The rearrangement links TRBV30 to TRBJ1-3, with D perhaps TRBD1 (6 bases). This CDR3 region has 15 residues. Trimming shortened V by 0 bases and J by 0 bases, and 9 bases separated the two germline ends. The V gene's germline CDR1 is GTSNPN and CDR2 SVGIG (reference sequence). The CDR3, as DNA: TGTGCCTGGAGTGTAGGGGGGGGCTCTGGAAACACCATATATTTT. Translation gives CAWSVGGGSGNTIYF.